Listed here is a single T cell receptor beta chain. This record belongs to a study of blood T cell repertoires in COVID-19. Study background: In each case, the material was cDNA or gDNA derived from T cells, B-cell-depleted T cells, or PBMCs.

Method: immunoSEQ multiplex PCR; TCRdb's copy keeps in-frame clones and lacks some. The repertoire consists of tens of thousands of clones, with 87% occurring once and the leading ten covering around 20%. This CDR3 has 15 residues. CDR1 is SGHRS and CDR2 is YFSETQ in the germline V gene. V gave up 2 bases and J gave up 4 bases, with 13 bases separating them. This receptor was taken from a woman at least 80 years old with COVID-19, enrolled during active disease. This rearrangement joins TRBV5-1 to TRBJ1-5; maybe TRBD1 (5 bases). Sequencing input: peripheral blood. This chain's CDR3 is CASSFLGLTNQPQHF. The CDR3, as DNA: TGCGCCAGCAGCTTCTTGGGACTGACAAATCAGCCCCAGCATTTT. Full variable domain (outside the CDR3, taken from reference TRBV5-1 and TRBJ1-5): KAGVTQTPRYLIKTRGQQVTLSCSPISGHRSVSWYQQTPGQGLQFLFEYFSETQRNKGNFPGRFSGRQFSNSRSEMNVSTLELGDSALYLCASSFLGLTNQPQHFGDGTRLSIL.